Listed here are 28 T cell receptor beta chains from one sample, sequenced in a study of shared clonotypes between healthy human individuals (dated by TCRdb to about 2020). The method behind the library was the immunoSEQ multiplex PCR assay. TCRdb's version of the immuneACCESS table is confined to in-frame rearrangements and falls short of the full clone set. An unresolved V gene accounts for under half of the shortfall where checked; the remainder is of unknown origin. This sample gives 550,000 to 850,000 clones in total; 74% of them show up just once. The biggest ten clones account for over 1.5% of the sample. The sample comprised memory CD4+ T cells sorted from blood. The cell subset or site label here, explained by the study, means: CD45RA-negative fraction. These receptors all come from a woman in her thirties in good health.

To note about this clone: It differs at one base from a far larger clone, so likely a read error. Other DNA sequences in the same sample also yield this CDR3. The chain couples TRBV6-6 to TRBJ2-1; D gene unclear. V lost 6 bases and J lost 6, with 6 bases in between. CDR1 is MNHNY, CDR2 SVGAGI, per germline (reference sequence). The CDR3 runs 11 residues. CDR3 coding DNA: TGTGCCAGCAGGGCACTCAATGAGCAGTTCTTC. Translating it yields CASRALNEQFF.

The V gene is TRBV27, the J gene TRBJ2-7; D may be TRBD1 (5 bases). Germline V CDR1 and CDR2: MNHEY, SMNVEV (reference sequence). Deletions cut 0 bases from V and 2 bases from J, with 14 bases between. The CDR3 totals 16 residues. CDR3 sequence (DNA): TGTGCCAGCAGTTTATCCTTTCTAGGGGCCCCCTACGAGCAGTACTTC. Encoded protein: CASSLSFLGAPYEQYF.

The DNA for the CDR3 is TGTGCCAGCAGCTTAGTTGTCGGGAGCAATCAGCCCCAGCATTTT. As protein: CASSLVVGSNQPQHF. V and J are TRBV7-8 and TRBJ1-5; D not certain. Germline loops: CDR1 SGHVS, CDR2 FQNEAQ. V dropped 1 base and J dropped 1 base, with 8 bases sitting between them. This CDR3 contains 15 residues.

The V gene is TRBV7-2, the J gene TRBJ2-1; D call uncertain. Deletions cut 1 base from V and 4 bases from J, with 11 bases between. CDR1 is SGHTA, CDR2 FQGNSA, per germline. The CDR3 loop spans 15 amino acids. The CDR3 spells CASSLERKPYNEQFF. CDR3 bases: TGTGCCAGCAGCTTAGAGAGAAAGCCGTACAATGAGCAGTTCTTC.

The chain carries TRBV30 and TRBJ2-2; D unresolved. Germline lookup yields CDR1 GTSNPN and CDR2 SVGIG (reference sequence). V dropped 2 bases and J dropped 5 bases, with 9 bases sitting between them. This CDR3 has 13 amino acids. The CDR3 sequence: CAWSRWGTGELFF. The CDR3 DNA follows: TGTGCCTGGAGTAGGTGGGGTACCGGGGAGCTGTTTTTT.

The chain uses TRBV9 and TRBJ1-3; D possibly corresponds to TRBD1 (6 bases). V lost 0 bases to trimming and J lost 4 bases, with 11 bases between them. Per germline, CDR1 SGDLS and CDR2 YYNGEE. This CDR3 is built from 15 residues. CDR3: CASSVVGAAGNTIYF. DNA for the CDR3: TGTGCCAGCAGCGTAGTGGGGGCCGCAGGAAACACCATATATTTT.

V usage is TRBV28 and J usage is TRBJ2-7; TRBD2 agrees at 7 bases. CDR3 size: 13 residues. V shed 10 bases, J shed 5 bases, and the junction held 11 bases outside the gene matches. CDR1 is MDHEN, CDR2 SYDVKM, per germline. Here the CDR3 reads CATGAGATDEQYF. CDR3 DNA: TGTGCCACCGGTGCGGGAGCAACTGACGAGCAGTACTTC.

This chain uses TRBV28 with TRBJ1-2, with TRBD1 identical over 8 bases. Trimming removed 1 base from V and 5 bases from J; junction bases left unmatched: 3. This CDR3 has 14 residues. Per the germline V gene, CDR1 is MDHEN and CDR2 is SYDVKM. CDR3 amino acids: CASSLFGQGYGYTF. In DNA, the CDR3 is TGTGCCAGCAGTTTATTCGGACAGGGATATGGCTACACCTTC.

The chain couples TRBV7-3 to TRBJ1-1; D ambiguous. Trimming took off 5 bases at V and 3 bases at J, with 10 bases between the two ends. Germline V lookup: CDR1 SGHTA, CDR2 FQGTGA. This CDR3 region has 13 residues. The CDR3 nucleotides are TGTGCCAGCAGCGCCAACCGGGACACTGAAGCTTTCTTT. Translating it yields CASSANRDTEAFF.

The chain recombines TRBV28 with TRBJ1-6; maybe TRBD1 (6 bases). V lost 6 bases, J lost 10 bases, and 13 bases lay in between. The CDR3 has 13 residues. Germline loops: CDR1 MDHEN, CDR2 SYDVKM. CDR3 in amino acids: CASRGGRESPLHF. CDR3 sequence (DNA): TGTGCCAGCAGGGGGGGCAGGGAATCACCCCTCCACTTT.

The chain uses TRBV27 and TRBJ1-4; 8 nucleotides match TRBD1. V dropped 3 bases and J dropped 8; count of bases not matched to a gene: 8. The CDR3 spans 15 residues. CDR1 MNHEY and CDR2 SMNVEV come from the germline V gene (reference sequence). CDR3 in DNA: TGTGCCAGCAGTTTGCAAGGACAGGGCCGGGAAAAACTGTTTTTT. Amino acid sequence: CASSLQGQGREKLFF.

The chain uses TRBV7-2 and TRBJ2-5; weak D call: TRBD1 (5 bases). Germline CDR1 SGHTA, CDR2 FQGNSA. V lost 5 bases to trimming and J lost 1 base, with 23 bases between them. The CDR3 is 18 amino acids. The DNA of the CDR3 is TGTGCCAGCAGCCCCGGCCCTGTGTTGATCCAGGGCCAAGAGACCCAGTACTTC. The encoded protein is CASSPGPVLIQGQETQYF. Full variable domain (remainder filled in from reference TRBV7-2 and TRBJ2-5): GAGVSQSPSNKVTEKGKDVELRCDPISGHTALYWYRQSLGQGLEFLIYFQGNSAPDKSGLPSDRFSAERTGGSVSTLTIQRTQQEDSAVYLCASSPGPVLIQGQETQYFGPGTRLLVL.

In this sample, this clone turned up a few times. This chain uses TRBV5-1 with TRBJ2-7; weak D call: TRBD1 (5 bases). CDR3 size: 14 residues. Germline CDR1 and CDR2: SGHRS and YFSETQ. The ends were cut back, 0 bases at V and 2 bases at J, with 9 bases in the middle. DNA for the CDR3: TGCGCCAGCAGCTTGGGACAGTCCCCCTACGAGCAGTACTTC. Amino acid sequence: CASSLGQSPYEQYF.

In DNA, the CDR3 is TGTGCCAGCAGTCCGGACGCGTCCTACGAGCAGTACTTC. Amino acids: CASSPDASYEQYF. The rearrangement uses TRBV28 and TRBJ2-7; no clear D gene. This CDR3 has 13 amino acids. V was cut by 5 bases and J by 1 base, with 9 bases left in between. The germline gives CDR1 MDHEN, CDR2 SYDVKM.

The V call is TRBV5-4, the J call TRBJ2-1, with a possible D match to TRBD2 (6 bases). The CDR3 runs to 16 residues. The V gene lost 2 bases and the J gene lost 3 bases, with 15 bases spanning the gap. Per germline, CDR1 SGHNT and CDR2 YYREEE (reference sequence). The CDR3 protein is CASSFVSGGYYNEQFF. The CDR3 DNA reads TGTGCCAGCAGCTTCGTCTCCGGAGGGTACTACAATGAGCAGTTCTTC.

For the CDR3, the DNA is TGTGCCAGCAGTTTCTCGCCCCCGGCCTACAAGGGGAACGAGCAGTACTTC. Translated: CASSFSPPAYKGNEQYF. The rearrangement links TRBV27 to TRBJ2-7, with a possible D match to TRBD1 (5 bases). The CDR3 loop spans 17 amino acids. Trimming pared 3 bases from V and 5 bases from J, leaving 23 bases between. Germline V CDR1 and CDR2: MNHEY, SMNVEV (reference sequence).

The CDR3 DNA reads TGTGCCAGCAGGACGGACAGCAACGAGCAGTACTTC. It translates to CASRTDSNEQYF. V usage is TRBV2 and J usage is TRBJ2-7, with TRBD1 as a possible D gene (6 bases). Per the germline V gene, CDR1 is SNHLY and CDR2 is FYNNEI. This CDR3 region has 12 residues. Trimming shortened V by 6 bases and J by 5 bases, and 11 bases separated the two germline ends.

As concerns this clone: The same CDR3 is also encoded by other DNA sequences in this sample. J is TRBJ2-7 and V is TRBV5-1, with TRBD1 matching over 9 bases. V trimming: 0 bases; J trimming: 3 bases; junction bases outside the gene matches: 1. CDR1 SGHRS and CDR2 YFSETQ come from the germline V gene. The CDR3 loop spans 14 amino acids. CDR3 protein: CASSLVGQGYEQYF. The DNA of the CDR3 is TGCGCCAGCAGCTTGGTGGGACAGGGCTACGAGCAGTACTTC.

The CDR3 is CSVEVYRDSIYTDTQYF. CDR3 sequence (DNA): TGCAGCGTTGAAGTTTACCGGGACAGTATCTACACAGATACGCAGTATTTT. The chain couples TRBV29-1 to TRBJ2-3, with 7 bases aligning to TRBD1. The CDR3 totals 17 residues. Germline lookup yields CDR1 SQVTM and CDR2 ANQGSEA. V gave up 1 base and J gave up 2 bases; unmatched junction bases: 12.

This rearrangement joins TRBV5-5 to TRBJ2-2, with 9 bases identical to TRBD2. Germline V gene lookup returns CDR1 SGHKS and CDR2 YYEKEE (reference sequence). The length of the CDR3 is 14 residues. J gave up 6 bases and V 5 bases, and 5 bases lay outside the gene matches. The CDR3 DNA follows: TGTGCCAGCAGAAAGGGACTAGCTGCCGGGGAGCTGTTTTTT. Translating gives CASRKGLAAGELFF.

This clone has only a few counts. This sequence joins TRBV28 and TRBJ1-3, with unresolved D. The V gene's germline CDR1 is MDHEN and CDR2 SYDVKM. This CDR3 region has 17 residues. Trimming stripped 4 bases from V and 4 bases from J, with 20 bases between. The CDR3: CASSSKDPRRRGNTIYF. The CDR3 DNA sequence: TGTGCCAGCAGTTCTAAGGACCCTCGAAGGAGGGGAAACACCATATATTTT.

CDR3 residues: CASSPGKETQYF. CDR3 sequence (DNA): TGTGCCAGCTCACCAGGGAAAGAGACCCAGTACTTC. The chain has TRBV18 and TRBJ2-5, with unresolved D. Looked up from germline, CDR1 is KGHSH and CDR2 is LQKENI. The CDR3 extends over 12 amino acids. The germline V and J ends were trimmed by 2 bases and 3 bases, with 4 bases remaining between them.

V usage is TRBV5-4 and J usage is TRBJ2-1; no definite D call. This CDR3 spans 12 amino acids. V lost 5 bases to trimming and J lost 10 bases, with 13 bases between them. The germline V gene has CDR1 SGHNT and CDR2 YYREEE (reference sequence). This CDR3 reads CASSHDFSEQFF. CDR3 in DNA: TGTGCCAGCAGTCATGACTTCTCCGAGCAGTTCTTC.

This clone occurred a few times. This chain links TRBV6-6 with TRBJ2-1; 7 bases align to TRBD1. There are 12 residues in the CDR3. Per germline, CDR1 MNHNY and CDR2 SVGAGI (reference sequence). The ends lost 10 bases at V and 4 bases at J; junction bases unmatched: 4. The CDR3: CATGGFYNEQFF. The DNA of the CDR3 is TGTGCCACAGGGGGATTTTACAATGAGCAGTTCTTC.

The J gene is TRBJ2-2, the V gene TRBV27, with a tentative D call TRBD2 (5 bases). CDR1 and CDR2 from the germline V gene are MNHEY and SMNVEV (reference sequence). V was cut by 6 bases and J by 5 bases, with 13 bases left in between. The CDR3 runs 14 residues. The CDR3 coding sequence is TGTGCCAGCAGACCCCAGCGGTTTACCGGGGAGCTGTTTTTT. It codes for CASRPQRFTGELFF.

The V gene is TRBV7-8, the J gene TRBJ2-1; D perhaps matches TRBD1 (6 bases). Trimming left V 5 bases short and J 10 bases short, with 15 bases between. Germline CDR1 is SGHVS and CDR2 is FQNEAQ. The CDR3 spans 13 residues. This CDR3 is CASSPRPTGEQFF. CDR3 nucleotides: TGTGCCAGCAGCCCCAGACCCACAGGGGAGCAGTTCTTC.

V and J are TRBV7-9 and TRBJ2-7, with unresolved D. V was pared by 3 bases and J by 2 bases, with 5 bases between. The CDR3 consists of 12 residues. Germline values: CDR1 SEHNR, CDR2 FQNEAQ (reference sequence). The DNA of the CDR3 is TGTGCCAGCAGCTTTCACACCTACGAGCAGTACTTC. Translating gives CASSFHTYEQYF.

The CDR3 DNA reads TGTGCCAGCAGCGCTGGACAGGGGAGCATCTACGAGCAGTACTTC. This translates into CASSAGQGSIYEQYF. The chain recombines TRBV9 with TRBJ2-7, with 9 bases that match TRBD1. Looked up from germline, CDR1 is SGDLS and CDR2 is YYNGEE. There are 15 residues in the CDR3. Trimming removed 3 bases from V and 3 bases from J; junction bases left unmatched: 7.